The clone carrying this T cell receptor beta chain was counted ten times or more. The antigen remains unidentified. This record comes from a study of identical twins. Points from the study as a whole: Findings depended on cross-sectional statistics rather than tracking the same donors. Diverse VJ usage suggested most zero-insertion clonotypes were not invariant T cells.

This CDR3 has 11 residues. V lost 3 bases to trimming and J lost 6 bases, with 6 bases between them. CDR1 and CDR2 (germline): DFQATT, SNEGSKA (reference sequence). With template switching, a universal primer site was added, and the cDNA carried unique molecular identifiers. TCRdb processed the 5' RACE reads anew with MiXCR; each CDR3 protein has one entry. The table records roughly 690,000 distinct CDR3 sequences, 5.5% to 6.5% of them present only once. Sequencing was performed on naive T cells sorted from blood. This TCR was recovered from a man aged 18-30 years in good health. The chain couples TRBV20-1 to TRBJ2-1, with D unresolved. The CDR3 nucleotides read TGCAGTGCTAGTTGGGGCAATGAGCAGTTCTTC. Protein sequence: CSASWGNEQFF.